There are a few counts of the clone carrying this TCR beta chain. The sample belongs to a study of shared clonotypes between healthy human individuals. Template for every sorted-subset replicate PCR totaled about 0.2 ug DNA, around 32,000 T cell genomes. Sequenced by immunoSEQ multiplex PCR; TCRdb stores in-frame clones only, minus some. The data show about 710,000 clones, with 73% seen just once and around 1.8% held by the top ten. Looked up from germline, CDR1 is MDHEN and CDR2 is SYDVKM. V trimming: 5 bases; J trimming: 2 bases; junction bases outside the gene matches: 3. The CDR3 has 14 amino acids.

This chain uses TRBV28 with TRBJ2-4; 7 nucleotides align to TRBD1. This sequence was found in a woman aged 25 to 39 in good health. The sample was memory CD4+ T cells sorted from blood. Noted subset: CD45RA-negative fraction. CDR3 sequence: CASSLQGTKNIQYF. CDR3 DNA sequence: TGTGCCAGCAGTCTACAGGGGACCAAAAACATTCAGTACTTC.